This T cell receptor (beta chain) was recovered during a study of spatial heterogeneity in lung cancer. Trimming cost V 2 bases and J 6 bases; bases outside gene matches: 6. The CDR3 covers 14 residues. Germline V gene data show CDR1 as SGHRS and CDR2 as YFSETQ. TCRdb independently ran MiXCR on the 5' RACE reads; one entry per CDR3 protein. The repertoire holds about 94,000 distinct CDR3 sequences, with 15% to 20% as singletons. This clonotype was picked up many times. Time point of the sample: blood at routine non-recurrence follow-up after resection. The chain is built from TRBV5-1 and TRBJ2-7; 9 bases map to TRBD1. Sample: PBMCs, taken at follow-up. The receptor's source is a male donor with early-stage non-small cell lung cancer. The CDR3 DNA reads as TGCGCCAGCAGCTTACCGGGACAGGGCGTCGAGCAGTACTTC. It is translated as CASSLPGQGVEQYF.